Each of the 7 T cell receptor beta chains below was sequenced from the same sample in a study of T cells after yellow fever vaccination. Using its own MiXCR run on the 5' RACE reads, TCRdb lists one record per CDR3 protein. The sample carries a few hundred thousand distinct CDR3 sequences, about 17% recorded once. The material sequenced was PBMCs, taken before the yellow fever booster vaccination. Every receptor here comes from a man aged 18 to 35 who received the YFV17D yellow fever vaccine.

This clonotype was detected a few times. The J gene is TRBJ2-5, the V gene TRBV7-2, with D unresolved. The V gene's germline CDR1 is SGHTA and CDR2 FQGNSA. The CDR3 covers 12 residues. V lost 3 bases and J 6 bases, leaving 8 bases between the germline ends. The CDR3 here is CASSFTPKTQYF. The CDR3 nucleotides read TGTGCCAGCAGCTTCACCCCTAAGACCCAGTACTTC.

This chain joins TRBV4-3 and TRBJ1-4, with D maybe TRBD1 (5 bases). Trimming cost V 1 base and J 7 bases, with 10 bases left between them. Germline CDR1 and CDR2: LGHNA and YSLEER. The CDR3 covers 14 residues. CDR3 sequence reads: CASSQGPGTEKLFF. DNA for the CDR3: TGCGCCAGCAGCCAAGGCCCAGGGACTGAAAAACTGTTTTTT.

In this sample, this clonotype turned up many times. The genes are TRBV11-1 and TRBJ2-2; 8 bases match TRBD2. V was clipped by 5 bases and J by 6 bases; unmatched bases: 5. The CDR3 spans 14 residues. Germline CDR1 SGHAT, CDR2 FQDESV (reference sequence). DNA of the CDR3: TGTGCCAGCAGCCTCGGGGGGGGAGCCGGGGAGCTGTTTTTT. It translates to CASSLGGGAGELFF.

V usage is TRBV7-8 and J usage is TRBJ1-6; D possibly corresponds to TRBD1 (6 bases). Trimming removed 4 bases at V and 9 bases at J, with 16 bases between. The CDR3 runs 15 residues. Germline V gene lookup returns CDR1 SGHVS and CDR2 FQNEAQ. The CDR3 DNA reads TGTGCCAGCAGCTCCACGGTCGGGGGCTTTTCACCCCTCCACTTT. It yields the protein CASSSTVGGFSPLHF. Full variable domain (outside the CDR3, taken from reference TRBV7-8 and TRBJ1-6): GAGVSQSPRYKVAKRGQDVALRCDPISGHVSLFWYQQALGQGPEFLTYFQNEAQLDKSGLPSDRFFAERPEGSVSTLKIQRTQQEDSAVYLCASSSTVGGFSPLHFGNGTRLTVT.

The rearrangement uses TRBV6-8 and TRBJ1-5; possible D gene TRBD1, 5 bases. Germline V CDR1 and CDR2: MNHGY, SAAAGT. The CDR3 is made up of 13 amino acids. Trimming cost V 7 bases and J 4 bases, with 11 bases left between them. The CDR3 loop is CASTDSMNQPQHF. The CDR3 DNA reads TGTGCCAGCACCGACAGTATGAATCAGCCCCAGCATTTT.

CDR3 nucleotide sequence: TGCAGAGTTGGGCAGGGTGGGTACCAAGCTTTCTTT. It encodes CRVGQGGYQAFF. The V call is TRBV20-1, the J call TRBJ1-1; tentatively, D is TRBD1 (5 bases). Per the germline V gene, CDR1 is DFQATT and CDR2 is SNEGSKA (reference sequence). The CDR3 has 12 residues.

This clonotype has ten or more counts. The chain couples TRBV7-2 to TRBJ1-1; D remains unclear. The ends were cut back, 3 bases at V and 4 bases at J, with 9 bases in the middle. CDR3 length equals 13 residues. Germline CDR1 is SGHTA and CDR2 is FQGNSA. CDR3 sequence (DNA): TGTGCCAGCAGCTTCGGTACCGCCACTGAAGCTTTCTTT. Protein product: CASSFGTATEAFF. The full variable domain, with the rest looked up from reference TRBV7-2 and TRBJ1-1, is GAGVSQSPSNKVTEKGKDVELRCDPISGHTALYWYRQSLGQGLEFLIYFQGNSAPDKSGLPSDRFSAERTGGSVSTLTIQRTQQEDSAVYLCASSFGTATEAFFGQGTRLTVV.